This entry is about one T cell receptor (beta chain). These data come from a study of molecular identifiers for immune sequencing clone quantification. TCRdb reprocessed the PCR reads via MiXCR and lists one record per CDR3 protein. Here the sample spans about 320,000 distinct CDR3 sequences, about 23% being singletons. V was clipped by 6 bases and J by 0 bases, with 11 bases between them. Germline V CDR1 and CDR2: SEHNR, FQNEAQ (reference sequence). The CDR3 spans 14 residues. This clonotype was obtained from a human donor in good health. Some libraries in this study had Jurkat cell RNA spiked in. Sequencing input: naive CD8+ T cells from blood, with Jurkat cell RNA spiked in. Subset denoted: FACS-sorted CD8+CD4-CCR7+CD45RA+ naive T cells. The rearrangement joins TRBV7-9 to TRBJ1-1; D might be TRBD1 (5 bases). The CDR3 loop is CASRGGAMNTEAFF. The CDR3 nucleotides are TGTGCCAGCAGAGGAGGGGCGATGAACACTGAAGCTTTCTTT.